Below, one T cell receptor beta chain is given with its context. The target antigen is unknown. This entry belongs to a study of T cell responses to AZD1222 COVID-19 vaccine. Study observations and caveats: Spike-specific TCR breadth and depth went up after people got two AZD1222 doses. Reports say nearly half of spike-specific TCRs go after unmutated variant regions.

Repertoires were generated with immunoSEQ multiplex PCR, while TCRdb's copy carries only in-frame clones and drops some. The sample includes roughly 150,000 clones, 80% to 95% of them seen just once. The germline V and J ends were trimmed by 4 bases and 4 bases, with 10 bases remaining between them. The CDR3 covers 13 residues. Looked up from germline, CDR1 is SNHLY and CDR2 is FYNNEI. Sequencing used peripheral blood, obtained on day 0 of AZD1222 vaccination. This TCR was recovered from an adult in good health. V and J are TRBV2 and TRBJ2-5; D not certain. The CDR3 is CASSAEVGETQYF. The CDR3 DNA follows: TGTGCCAGCAGTGCAGAGGTTGGAGAGACCCAGTACTTC.